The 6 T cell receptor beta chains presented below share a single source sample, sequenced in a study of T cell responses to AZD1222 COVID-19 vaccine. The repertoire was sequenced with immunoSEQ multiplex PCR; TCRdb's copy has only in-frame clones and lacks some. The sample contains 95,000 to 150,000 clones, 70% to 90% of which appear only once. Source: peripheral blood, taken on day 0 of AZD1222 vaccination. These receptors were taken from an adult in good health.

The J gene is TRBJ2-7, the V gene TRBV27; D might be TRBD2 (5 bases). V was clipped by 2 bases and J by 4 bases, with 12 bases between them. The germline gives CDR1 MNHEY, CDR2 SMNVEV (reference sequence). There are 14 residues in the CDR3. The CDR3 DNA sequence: TGTGCCAGCAGTTTAGGACTGTCTAATTACGAGCAGTACTTC. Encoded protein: CASSLGLSNYEQYF.

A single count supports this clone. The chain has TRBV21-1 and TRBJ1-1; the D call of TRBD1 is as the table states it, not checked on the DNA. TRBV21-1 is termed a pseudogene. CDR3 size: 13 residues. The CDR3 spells CASHTPGSTEAFF. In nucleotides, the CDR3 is TGTGCCAGCCATACCCCAGGTTCCACTGAAGCTTTCTTT.

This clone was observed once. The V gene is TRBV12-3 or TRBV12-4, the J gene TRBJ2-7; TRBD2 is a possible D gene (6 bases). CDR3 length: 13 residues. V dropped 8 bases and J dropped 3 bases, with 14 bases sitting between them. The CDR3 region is CASCRSSDYEQYF. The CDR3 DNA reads TGTGCCAGCTGTAGGTCTAGCGACTACGAGCAGTACTTC.

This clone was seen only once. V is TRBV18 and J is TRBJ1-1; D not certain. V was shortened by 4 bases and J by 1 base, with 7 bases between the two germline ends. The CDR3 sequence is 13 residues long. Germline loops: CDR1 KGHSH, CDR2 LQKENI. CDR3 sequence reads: CASSRDGNTEAFF. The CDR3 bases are TGTGCCAGCTCACGAGACGGGAACACTGAAGCTTTCTTT.

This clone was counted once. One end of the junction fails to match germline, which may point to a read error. CDR3 DNA: TGTGCCAGCAGTTTTTCGGGCAGGGACCCCGCCTTC. Encoded protein: CASSFSGRDPAF. This sequence joins TRBV27 and TRBJ1-2; D may be TRBD1 (5 bases). The CDR3 has 12 amino acids. Germline loops: CDR1 MNHEY, CDR2 SMNVEV (reference sequence).

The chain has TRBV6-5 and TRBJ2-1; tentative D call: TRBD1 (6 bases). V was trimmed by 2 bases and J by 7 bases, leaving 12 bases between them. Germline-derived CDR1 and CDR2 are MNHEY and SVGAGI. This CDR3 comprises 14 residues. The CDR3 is CASSYLYRVNEQFF. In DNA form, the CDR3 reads TGTGCCAGCAGTTACCTCTACAGGGTAAATGAGCAGTTCTTC.